The sequence of this T cell receptor (beta chain) was determined in a study of CD8+ T cells in alopecia areata. The wider study: Dosing with tofacitinib proceeded for 6 to 18 months, followed by 6 months off drug.

V gave up 0 bases and J gave up 1 base, with 13 bases separating them. The germline CDR1 and CDR2 sequences are GTSNPN and SVGIG (reference sequence). CDR3 length: 15 residues. Investigators isolated RNA and reverse transcribed it into cDNA to act as the sequencing template. Sequencing was performed with immunoSEQ multiplex PCR; in TCRdb, only in-frame clones are kept and a portion is missing. The table has around 120,000 clones, 58% seen once. The treatment: oral pan-JAK inhibitor, 5-10 mg twice daily. Study outcomes and limitations: With just one nonresponder, it is still uncertain whether baseline CD8+ expansion relates to response.

This clone has just one count. Its antigen is undetermined. V and J are TRBV30 and TRBJ2-7, with D uncertain. The receptor was isolated from a human donor with alopecia areata. The specimen was CD8+ T cells sorted from blood, collected at week 4, from a patient treated with tofacitinib. CDR3 DNA sequence: TGTGCCTGGAGTGTACGGGTAGAACTTTCCTACGAGCAGTACTTC. It encodes CAWSVRVELSYEQYF.